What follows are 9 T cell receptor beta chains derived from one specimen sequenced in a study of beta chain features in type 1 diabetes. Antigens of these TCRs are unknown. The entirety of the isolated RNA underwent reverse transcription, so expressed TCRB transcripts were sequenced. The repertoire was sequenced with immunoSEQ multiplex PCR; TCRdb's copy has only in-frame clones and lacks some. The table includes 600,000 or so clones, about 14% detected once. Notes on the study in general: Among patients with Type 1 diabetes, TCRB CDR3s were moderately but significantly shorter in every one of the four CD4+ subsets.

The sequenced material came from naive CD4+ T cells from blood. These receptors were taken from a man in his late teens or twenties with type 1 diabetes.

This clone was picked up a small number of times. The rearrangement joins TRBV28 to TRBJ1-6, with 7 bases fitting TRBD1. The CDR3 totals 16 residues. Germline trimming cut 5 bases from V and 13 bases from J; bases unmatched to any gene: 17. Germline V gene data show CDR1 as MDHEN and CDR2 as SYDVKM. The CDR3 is CASSLTRSTGLGPLHF. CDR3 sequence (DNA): TGTGCCAGCAGTCTCACCCGATCGACAGGGTTGGGGCCCCTCCACTTT.

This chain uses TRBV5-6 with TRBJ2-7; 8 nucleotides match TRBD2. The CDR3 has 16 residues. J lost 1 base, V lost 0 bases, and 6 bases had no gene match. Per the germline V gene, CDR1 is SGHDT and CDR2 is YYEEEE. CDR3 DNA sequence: TGTGCCAGCAGCTTGGCTGGCGGGGGGCTGTCCTACGAGCAGTACTTC. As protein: CASSLAGGGLSYEQYF.

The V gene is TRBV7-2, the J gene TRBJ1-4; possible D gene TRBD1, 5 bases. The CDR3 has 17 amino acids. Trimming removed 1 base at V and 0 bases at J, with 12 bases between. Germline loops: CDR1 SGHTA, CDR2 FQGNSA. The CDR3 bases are TGTGCCAGCAGCTTAGGGACAACAGCTGCAACTAATGAAAAACTGTTTTTT. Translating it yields CASSLGTTAATNEKLFF.

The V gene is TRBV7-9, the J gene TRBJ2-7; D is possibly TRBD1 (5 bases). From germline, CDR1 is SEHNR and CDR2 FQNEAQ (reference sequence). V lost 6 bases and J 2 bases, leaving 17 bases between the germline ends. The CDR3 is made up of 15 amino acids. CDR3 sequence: CASSIRGQGTYEQYF. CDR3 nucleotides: TGTGCCAGCAGTATAAGGGGTCAGGGAACCTACGAGCAGTACTTC.

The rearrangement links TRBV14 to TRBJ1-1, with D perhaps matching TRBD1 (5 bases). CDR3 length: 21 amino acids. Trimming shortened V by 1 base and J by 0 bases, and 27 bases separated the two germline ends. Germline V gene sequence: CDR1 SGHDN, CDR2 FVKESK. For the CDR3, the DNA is TGTGCCAGCAGCCAAGTACGGCAGGGCCGCCTGCGTATACACCTGAACACTGAAGCTTTCTTT. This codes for CASSQVRQGRLRIHLNTEAFF.

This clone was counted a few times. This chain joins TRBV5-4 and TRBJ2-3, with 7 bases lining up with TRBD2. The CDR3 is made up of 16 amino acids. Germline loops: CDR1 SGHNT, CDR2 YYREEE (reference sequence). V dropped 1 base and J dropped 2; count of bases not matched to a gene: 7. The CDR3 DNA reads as TGTGCCAGCAGCTTGTCCGGCGGGAGAACCACAGATACGCAGTATTTT. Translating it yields CASSLSGGRTTDTQYF.

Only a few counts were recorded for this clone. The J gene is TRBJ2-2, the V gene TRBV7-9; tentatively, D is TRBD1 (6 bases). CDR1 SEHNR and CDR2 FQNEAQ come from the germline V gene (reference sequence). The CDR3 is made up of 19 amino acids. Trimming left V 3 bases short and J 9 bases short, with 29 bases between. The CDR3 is CASSFSLTGVQGMFRELFF. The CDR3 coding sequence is TGTGCCAGCAGCTTCTCTTTGACTGGAGTGCAGGGGATGTTCCGGGAGCTGTTTTTT. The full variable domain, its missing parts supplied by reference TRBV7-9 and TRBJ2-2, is DTGVSQNPRHKITKRGQNVTFRCDPISEHNRLYWYRQTLGQGPEFLTYFQNEAQLEKSRLLSDRFSAERPKGSFSTLEIQRTEQGDSAMYLCASSFSLTGVQGMFRELFFGEGSRLTVL.

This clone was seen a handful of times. The CDR3 bases are TGTGCCAGCAGTGGATTGGTCCTAACGGATACGCAGTATTTT. It encodes CASSGLVLTDTQYF. The chain couples TRBV2 to TRBJ2-3, with unresolved D. Germline V lookup: CDR1 SNHLY, CDR2 FYNNEI. The CDR3 has 14 amino acids. V was trimmed by 4 bases and J by 6 bases, leaving 14 bases between them.

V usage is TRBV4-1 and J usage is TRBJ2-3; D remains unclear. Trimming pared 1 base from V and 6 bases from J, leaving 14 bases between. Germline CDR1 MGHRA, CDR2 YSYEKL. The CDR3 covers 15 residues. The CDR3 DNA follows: TGCGCCAGCAGCCAAGGAGGACCTTCAGCTGATACGCAGTATTTT. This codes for CASSQGGPSADTQYF.